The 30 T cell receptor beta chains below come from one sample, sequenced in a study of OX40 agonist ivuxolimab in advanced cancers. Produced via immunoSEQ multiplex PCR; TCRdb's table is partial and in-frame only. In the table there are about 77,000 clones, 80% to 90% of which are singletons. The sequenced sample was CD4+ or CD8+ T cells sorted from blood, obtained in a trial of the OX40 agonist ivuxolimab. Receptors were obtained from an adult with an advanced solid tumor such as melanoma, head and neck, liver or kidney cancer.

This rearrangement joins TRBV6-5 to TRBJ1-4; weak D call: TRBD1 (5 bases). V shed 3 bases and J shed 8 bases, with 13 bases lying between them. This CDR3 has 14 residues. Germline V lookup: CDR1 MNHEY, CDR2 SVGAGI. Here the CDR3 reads CASSYSGPGEKLFF. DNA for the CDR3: TGTGCCAGCAGTTATTCAGGGCCAGGAGAAAAACTGTTTTTT.

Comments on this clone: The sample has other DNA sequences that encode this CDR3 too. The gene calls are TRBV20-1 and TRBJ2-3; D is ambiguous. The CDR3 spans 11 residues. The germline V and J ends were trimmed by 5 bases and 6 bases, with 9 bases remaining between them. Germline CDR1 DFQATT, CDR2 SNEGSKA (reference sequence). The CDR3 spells CSAAAADTQYF. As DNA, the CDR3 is TGCAGTGCTGCCGCTGCCGATACGCAGTATTTT.

The CDR3, as DNA: TGTGCCAGCAGCCCCCCAGATTCACCCCTCCACTTT. It specifies CASSPPDSPLHF. The chain combines TRBV28 with TRBJ1-6; D not certain. In germline, CDR1 is MDHEN, CDR2 SYDVKM. V was pared by 6 bases and J by 8 bases, with 8 bases between. This CDR3 contains 12 residues.

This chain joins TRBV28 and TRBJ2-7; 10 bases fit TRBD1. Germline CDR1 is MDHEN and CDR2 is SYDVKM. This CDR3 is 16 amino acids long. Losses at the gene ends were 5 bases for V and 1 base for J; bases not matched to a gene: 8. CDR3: CASSPGTGESSYEQYF. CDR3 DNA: TGTGCCAGCAGTCCCGGGACAGGGGAGAGTTCCTACGAGCAGTACTTC.

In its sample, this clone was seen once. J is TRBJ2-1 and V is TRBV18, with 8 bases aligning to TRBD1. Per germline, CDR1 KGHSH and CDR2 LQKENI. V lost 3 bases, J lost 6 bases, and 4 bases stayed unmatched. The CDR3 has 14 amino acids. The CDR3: CASSPQGASNEQFF. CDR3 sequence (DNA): TGTGCCAGCTCACCTCAGGGGGCTAGCAATGAGCAGTTCTTC.

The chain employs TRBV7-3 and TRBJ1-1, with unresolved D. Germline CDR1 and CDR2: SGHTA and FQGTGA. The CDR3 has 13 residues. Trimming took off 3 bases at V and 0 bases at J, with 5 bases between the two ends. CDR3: CASSLYVNTEAFF. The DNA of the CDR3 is TGTGCCAGCAGCTTGTACGTGAACACTGAAGCTTTCTTT.

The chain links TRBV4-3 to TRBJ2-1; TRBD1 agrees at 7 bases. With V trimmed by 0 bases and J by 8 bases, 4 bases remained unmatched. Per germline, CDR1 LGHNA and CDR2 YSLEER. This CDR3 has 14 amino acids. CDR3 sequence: CASSQDRQGDEQFF. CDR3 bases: TGCGCCAGCAGCCAAGATCGACAGGGAGATGAGCAGTTCTTC.

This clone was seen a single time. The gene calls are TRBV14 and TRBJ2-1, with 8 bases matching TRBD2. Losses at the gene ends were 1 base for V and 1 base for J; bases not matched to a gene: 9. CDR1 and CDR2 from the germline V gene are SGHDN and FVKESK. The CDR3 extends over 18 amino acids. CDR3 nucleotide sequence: TGTGCCAGCAGCCAAGCCCTCAGCGGGAGTTCGTCCTACAATGAGCAGTTCTTC. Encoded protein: CASSQALSGSSSYNEQFF.

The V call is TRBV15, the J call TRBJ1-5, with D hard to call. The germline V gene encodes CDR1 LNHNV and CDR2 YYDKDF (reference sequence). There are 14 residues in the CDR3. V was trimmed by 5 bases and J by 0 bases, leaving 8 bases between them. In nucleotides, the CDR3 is TGTGCCACCAGCGTTCAGTATAGCAATCAGCCCCAGCATTTT. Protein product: CATSVQYSNQPQHF.

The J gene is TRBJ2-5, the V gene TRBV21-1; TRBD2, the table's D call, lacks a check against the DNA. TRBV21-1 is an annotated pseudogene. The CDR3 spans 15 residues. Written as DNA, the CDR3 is TGTGCCAGCAGTTTTCGAGGGGCGGGGGTTGGGACCCAGTACTTC. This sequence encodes CASSFRGAGVGTQYF.

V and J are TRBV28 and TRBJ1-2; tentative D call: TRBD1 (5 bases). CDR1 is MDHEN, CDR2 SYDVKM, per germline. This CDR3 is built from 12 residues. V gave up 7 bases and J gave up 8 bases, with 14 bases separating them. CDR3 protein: CASTVGDFGYTF. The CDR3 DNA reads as TGTGCCAGCACCGTAGGGGATTTCGGCTACACCTTC.

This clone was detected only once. CDR3 amino acids: CAGSTGTELNIQYF. The CDR3 DNA reads as TGTGCCGGCTCCACCGGGACAGAGTTAAACATTCAGTACTTC. This chain joins TRBV5-4 and TRBJ2-4; TRBD1 agrees at 7 bases. In germline, CDR1 is SGHNT, CDR2 YYREEE (reference sequence). The V segment lost 10 bases and the J segment 6 bases; nucleotides outside the gene matches: 13. This CDR3 region has 14 residues.

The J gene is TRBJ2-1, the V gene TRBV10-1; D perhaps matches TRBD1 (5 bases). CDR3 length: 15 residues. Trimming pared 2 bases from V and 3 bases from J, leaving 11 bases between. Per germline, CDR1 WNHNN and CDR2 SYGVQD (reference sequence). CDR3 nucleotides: TGCGCCAGCAGTGAGAGACGACAGCTCTACAATGAGCAGTTCTTC. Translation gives CASSERRQLYNEQFF.

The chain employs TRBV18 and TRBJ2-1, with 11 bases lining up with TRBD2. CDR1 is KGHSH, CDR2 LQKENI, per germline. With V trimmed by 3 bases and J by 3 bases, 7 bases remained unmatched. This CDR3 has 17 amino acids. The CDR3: CASSPTTGTSGYNEQFF. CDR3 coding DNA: TGTGCCAGCTCACCGACGACCGGGACTAGCGGCTACAATGAGCAGTTCTTC.

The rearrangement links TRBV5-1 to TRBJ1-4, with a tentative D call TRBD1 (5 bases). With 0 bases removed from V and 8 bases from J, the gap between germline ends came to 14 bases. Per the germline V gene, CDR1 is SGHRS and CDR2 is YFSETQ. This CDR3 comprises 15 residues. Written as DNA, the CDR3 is TGCGCCAGCAGCTTGGCCCGGGGGGGAGTAGAAAAACTGTTTTTT. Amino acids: CASSLARGGVEKLFF.

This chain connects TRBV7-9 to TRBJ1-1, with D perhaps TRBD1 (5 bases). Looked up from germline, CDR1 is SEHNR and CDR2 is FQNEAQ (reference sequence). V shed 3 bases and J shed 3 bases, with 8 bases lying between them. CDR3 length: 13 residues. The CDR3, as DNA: TGTGCCAGCAGCTTTTGGGGGGACACTGAAGCTTTCTTT. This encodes CASSFWGDTEAFF.

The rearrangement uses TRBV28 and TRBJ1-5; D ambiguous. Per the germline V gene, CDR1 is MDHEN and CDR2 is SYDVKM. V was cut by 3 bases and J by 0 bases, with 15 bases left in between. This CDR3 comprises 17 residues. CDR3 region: CASSFKKRVYSNQPQHF. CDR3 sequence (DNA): TGTGCCAGCAGTTTCAAGAAGAGGGTGTATAGCAATCAGCCCCAGCATTTT.

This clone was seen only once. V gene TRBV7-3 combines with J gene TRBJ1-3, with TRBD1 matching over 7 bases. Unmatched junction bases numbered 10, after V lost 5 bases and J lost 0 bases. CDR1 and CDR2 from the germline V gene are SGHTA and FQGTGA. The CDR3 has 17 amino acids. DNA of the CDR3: TGTGCCAGCAGCCGAGGGGACAGATCCTTCTCTGGAAACACCATATATTTT. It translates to CASSRGDRSFSGNTIYF.

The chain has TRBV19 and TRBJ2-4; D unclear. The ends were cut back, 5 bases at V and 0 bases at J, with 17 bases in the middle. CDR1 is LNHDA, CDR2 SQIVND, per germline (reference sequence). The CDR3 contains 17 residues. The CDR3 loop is CASSESPGTLAKNIQYF. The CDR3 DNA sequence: TGTGCCAGTAGTGAGAGTCCAGGAACCTTAGCCAAAAACATTCAGTACTTC.

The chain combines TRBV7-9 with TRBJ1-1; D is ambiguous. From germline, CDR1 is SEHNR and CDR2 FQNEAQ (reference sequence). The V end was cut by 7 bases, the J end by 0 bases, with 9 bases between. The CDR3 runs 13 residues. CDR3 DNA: TGTGCCAGCACCGATTTCCTGAACACTGAAGCTTTCTTT. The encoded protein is CASTDFLNTEAFF.

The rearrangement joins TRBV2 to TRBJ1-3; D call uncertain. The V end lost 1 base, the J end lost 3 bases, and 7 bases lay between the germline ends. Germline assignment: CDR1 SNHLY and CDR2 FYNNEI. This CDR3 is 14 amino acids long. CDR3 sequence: CASSEGLFGNTIYF. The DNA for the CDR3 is TGTGCCAGCAGTGAAGGTCTTTTTGGAAACACCATATATTTT.

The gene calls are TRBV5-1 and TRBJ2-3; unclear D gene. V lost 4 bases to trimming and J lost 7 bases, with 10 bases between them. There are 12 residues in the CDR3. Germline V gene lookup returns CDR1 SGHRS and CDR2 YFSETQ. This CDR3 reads CASSKDSNTQYF. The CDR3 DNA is TGCGCCAGCAGCAAAGACTCCAATACGCAGTATTTT.

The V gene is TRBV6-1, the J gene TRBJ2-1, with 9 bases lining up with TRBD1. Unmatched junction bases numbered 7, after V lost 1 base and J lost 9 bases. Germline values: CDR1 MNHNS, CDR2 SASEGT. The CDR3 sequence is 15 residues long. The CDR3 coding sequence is TGTGCCAGCAGTGAAGGGGACAGGGCAGTGGGTGAGCAGTTCTTC. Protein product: CASSEGDRAVGEQFF.

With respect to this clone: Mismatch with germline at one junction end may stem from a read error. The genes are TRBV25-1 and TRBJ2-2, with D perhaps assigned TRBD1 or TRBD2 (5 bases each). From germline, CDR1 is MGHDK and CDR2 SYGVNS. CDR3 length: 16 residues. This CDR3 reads CAGSPPRGSGTGELFF. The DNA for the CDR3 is TGTGCCGGCAGCCCCCCGAGGGGCTCGGGCACCGGGGAGCTGTTTTTT.

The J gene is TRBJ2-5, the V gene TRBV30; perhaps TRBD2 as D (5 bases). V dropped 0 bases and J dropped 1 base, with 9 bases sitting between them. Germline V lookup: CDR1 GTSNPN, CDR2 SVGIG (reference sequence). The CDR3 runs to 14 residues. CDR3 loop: CAWSVLGSQETQYF. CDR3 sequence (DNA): TGTGCCTGGAGTGTACTAGGGTCCCAAGAGACCCAGTACTTC.

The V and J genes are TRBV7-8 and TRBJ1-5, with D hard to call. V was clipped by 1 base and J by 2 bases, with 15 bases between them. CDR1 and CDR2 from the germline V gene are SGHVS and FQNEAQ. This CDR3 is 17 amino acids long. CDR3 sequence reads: CASSLVGGGYRNQPQHF. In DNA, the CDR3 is TGTGCCAGCAGCTTAGTCGGCGGCGGCTATCGCAATCAGCCCCAGCATTTT.

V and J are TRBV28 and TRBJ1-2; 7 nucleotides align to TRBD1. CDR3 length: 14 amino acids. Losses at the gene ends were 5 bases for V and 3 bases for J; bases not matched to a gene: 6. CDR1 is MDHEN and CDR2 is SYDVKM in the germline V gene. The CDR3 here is CASSPQGGYYGYTF. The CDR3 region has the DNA TGTGCCAGCAGTCCCCAAGGGGGCTACTATGGCTACACCTTC.

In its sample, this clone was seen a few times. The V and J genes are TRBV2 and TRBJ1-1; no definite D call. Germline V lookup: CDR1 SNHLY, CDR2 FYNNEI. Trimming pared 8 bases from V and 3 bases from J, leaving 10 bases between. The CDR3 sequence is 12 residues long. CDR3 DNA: TGTGCCAGCGCCGGGGATTACACTGAAGCTTTCTTT. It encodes CASAGDYTEAFF.

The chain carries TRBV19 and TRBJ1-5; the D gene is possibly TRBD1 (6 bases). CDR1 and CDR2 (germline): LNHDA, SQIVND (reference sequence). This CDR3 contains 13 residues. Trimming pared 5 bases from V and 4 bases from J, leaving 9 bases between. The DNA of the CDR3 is TGTGCCAGTAGTGATACAGGGAATCAGCCCCAGCATTTT. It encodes CASSDTGNQPQHF.

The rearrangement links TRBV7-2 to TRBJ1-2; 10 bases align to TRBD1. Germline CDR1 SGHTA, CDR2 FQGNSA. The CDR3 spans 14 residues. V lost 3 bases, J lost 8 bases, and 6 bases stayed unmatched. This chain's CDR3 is CASSFTGTGEGYTF. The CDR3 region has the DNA TGTGCCAGCAGCTTTACTGGGACAGGGGAAGGCTACACCTTC.